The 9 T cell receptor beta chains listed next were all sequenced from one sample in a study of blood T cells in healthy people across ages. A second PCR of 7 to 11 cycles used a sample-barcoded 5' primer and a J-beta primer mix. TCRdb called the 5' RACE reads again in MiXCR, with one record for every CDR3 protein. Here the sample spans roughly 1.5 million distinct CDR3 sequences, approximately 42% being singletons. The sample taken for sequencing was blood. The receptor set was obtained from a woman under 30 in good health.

The DNA of the CDR3 is TGCGCCAGCAGCCACCATAGCGGGGGGGTGCCAGATACGCAGTATTTT. Protein product: CASSHHSGGVPDTQYF. V gene TRBV4-3 combines with J gene TRBJ2-3; 11 bases map to TRBD2. The CDR3 covers 16 residues. Trimming cost V 3 bases and J 4 bases; bases outside gene matches: 6. Germline-derived CDR1 and CDR2 are LGHNA and YSLEER.

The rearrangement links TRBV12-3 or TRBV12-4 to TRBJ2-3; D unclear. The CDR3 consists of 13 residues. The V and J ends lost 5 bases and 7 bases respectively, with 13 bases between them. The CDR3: CASSVGNSYTQYF. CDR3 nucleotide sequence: TGTGCCAGCAGTGTAGGGAACAGCTATACGCAGTATTTT.

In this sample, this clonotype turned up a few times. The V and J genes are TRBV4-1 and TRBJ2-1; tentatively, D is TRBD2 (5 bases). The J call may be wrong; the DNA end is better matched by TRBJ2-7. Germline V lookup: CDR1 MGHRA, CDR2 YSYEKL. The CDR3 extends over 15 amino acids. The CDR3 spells CASSSRPSSYNEQYF. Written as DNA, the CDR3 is TGCGCCAGCAGCTCCCGTCCTAGCTCCTACAATGAGCAGTACTTC.

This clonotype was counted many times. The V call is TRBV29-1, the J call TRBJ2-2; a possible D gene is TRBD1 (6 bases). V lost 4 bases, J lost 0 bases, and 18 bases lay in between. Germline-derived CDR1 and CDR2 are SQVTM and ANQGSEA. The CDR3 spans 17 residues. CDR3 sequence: CSVALRGGLTNTGELFF. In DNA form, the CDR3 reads TGCAGCGTTGCACTGCGAGGGGGTCTGACGAACACCGGGGAGCTGTTTTTT.

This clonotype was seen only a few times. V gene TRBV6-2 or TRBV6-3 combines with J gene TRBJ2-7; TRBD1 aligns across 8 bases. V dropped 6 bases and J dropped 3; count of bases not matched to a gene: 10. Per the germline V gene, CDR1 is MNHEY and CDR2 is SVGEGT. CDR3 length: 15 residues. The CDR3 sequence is CASRTPGQGIYEQYF. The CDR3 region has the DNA TGTGCCAGCAGAACTCCAGGACAGGGAATCTACGAGCAGTACTTC.

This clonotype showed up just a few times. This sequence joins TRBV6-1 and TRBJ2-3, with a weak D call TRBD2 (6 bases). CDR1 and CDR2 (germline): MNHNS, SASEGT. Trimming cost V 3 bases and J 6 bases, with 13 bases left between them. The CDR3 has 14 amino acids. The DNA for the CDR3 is TGTGCCAGCAGTGAGAGCGGGCCTTACGATACGCAGTATTTT. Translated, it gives CASSESGPYDTQYF.

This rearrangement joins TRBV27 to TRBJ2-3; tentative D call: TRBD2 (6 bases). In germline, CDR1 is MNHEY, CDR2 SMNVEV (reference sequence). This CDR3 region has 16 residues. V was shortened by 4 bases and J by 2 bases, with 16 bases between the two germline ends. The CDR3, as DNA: TGTGCCAGCAGTTGGGGGGTCGTCCTCAACACAGATACGCAGTATTTT. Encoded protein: CASSWGVVLNTDTQYF.

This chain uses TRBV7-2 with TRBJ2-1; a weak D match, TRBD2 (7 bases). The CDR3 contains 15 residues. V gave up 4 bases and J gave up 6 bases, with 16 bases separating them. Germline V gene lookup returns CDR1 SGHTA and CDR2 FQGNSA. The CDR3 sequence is CASSWDGGRSNEQFF. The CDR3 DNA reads TGTGCCAGCAGCTGGGACGGGGGGCGTAGCAATGAGCAGTTCTTC. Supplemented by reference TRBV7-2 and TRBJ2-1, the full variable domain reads GAGVSQSPSNKVTEKGKDVELRCDPISGHTALYWYRQSLGQGLEFLIYFQGNSAPDKSGLPSDRFSAERTGGSVSTLTIQRTQQEDSAVYLCASSWDGGRSNEQFFGPGTRLTVL.

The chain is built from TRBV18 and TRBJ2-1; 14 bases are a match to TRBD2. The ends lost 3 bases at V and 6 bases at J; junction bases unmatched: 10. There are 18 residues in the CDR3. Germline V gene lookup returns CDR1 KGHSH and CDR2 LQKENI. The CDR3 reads CASSPPWAGLAGVNEQFF. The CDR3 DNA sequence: TGTGCCAGCTCACCCCCCTGGGCGGGACTAGCGGGAGTCAATGAGCAGTTCTTC.